The T cell receptor beta chain described here comes from a study of shared clonotypes between healthy human individuals. Across the whole study: Those who served as donors were a couple of women and a few men between the ages of 18 and 49.

TCRdb's copy holds only in-frame clones and misses some; the assay was immunoSEQ multiplex PCR. The sample gives a few million clones, more than 90% of which show up once; roughly 0.13% is in the top ten. In the case of this clone: The antigen is unknown.

Study results and caveats: Generation probabilities were higher for clonotypes shared across all four sorted-subset donors than for unshared ones.

The ends were cut back, 8 bases at V and 3 bases at J, with 11 bases in the middle. There are 12 residues in the CDR3. From germline, CDR1 is SNHLY and CDR2 FYNNEI. The chain uses TRBV2 and TRBJ2-7; D gene unclear. Sequenced material: naive CD4+ T cells sorted from blood. As for subset: CD45RA+ positively selected. This receptor was obtained from a man between 18 and 29 years old in good health. The CDR3 is CASRLGIYEQYF. The DNA of the CDR3 is TGTGCCAGCCGTCTGGGGATCTACGAGCAGTACTTC.